Each of the 5 T cell receptor beta chains below was sequenced from the same sample in a study of blood T cell repertoires in COVID-19. Data came from immunoSEQ multiplex PCR; TCRdb stores just in-frame clones and leaves some out. The sample carries over 80,000 clones, approximately 87% recorded once. The specimen was peripheral blood. The receptors come from a human donor in a cohort sampled during active COVID-19.

The genes are TRBV7-3 and TRBJ2-3, with 8 bases aligning to TRBD2. Germline trimming cut 5 bases from V and 9 bases from J; bases unmatched to any gene: 4. The germline V gene has CDR1 SGHTA and CDR2 FQGTGA. This CDR3 region has 12 residues. CDR3 nucleotides: TGTGCCAGCAGCCCTCCGGGAGGGACGCAGTATTTT. Amino acid sequence: CASSPPGGTQYF.

This chain uses TRBV7-7 with TRBJ2-2; D is uncertain. This CDR3 spans 15 amino acids. CDR1 is SSHAT, CDR2 FNYEAQ, per germline (reference sequence). The V gene lost 1 base and the J gene lost 0 bases, with 6 bases spanning the gap. CDR3 residues: CASSLVVANTGELFF. CDR3 bases: TGTGCCAGCAGCTTAGTAGTAGCGAACACCGGGGAGCTGTTTTTT.

The chain uses TRBV5-6 and TRBJ1-2, with TRBD1 matching 7 bases. Germline CDR1 SGHDT, CDR2 YYEEEE. The V and J ends lost 4 bases and 4 bases, in that order; junction bases with no gene match: 10. The CDR3 extends over 15 amino acids. The CDR3 sequence is CASSPPRQGLYGYTF. The CDR3 DNA reads TGTGCCAGCAGCCCGCCCCGACAGGGCCTCTATGGCTACACCTTC.

This sequence joins TRBV15 and TRBJ2-3; TRBD2 might be the D (6 bases). V dropped 5 bases and J dropped 0 bases, with 15 bases sitting between them. Germline CDR1 LNHNV, CDR2 YYDKDF (reference sequence). The CDR3 consists of 16 residues. CDR3 loop: CATSRGFAGSTDTQYF. As DNA, the CDR3 is TGTGCCACCAGCCGAGGGTTTGCGGGGAGCACAGATACGCAGTATTTT.

The rearrangement uses TRBV28 and TRBJ2-2; no clear D. The V and J ends lost 3 bases and 4 bases respectively, with 6 bases between them. This CDR3 spans 13 amino acids. The germline V gene encodes CDR1 MDHEN and CDR2 SYDVKM. CDR3 amino acids: CASSFGATGELFF. CDR3 DNA sequence: TGTGCCAGCAGTTTCGGAGCCACCGGGGAGCTGTTTTTT.